Following are 18 T cell receptor beta chains from one sample sequenced in a study of T cells in Graves' hyperthyroidism and ophthalmopathy. Using RNA transcripts as the source, TCR beta CDR3 regions were amplified. HTBI primers were used for first-round RT-PCR of the TCR CDR3. From the multiplex PCR reads, TCRdb called clonotypes with MiXCR, one entry per CDR3 protein. The repertoire holds 350,000 to 450,000 distinct CDR3 sequences, with roughly 13% as singletons. The sequencing input was blood. These TCRs come from a woman aged 60-75 years with Graves' hyperthyroidism.

Ten or more counts support this clonotype. The V and J genes are TRBV7-3 and TRBJ2-1; the D gene is possibly TRBD2 (8 bases). The CDR3 is 15 amino acids. Trimming removed 6 bases from V and 8 bases from J, with 20 bases in between. CDR1 and CDR2 (germline): SGHTA, FQGTGA. CDR3 protein: CASRRAGTRGHEQFF. CDR3 nucleotide sequence: TGTGCCAGCAGGCGGGCCGGGACTAGGGGGCATGAGCAGTTCTTC.

This clonotype was picked up a small number of times. The V and J genes are TRBV5-1 and TRBJ1-6; D possibly corresponds to TRBD1 (5 bases). The V end was cut by 2 bases, the J end by 7 bases, with 13 bases between. Looked up from germline, CDR1 is SGHRS and CDR2 is YFSETQ. This CDR3 contains 15 residues. Written as DNA, the CDR3 is TGCGCCAGCAGCTTTACGGGGGGATCCAATTCACCCCTCCACTTT. Its protein product is CASSFTGGSNSPLHF.

The V gene is TRBV9, the J gene TRBJ1-3; no clear D. V was cut by 0 bases and J by 4 bases, with 17 bases left in between. From germline, CDR1 is SGDLS and CDR2 YYNGEE. This CDR3 spans 17 amino acids. The CDR3 coding sequence is TGTGCCAGCAGCGTAGGGCTGAGTAAGCGCGGAGGAAACACCATATATTTT. Translation: CASSVGLSKRGGNTIYF.

This clonotype showed up just once. This rearrangement joins TRBV12-3 or TRBV12-4 to TRBJ2-2; TRBD2 agrees at 13 bases. Germline trimming cut 7 bases from V and 8 bases from J; bases unmatched to any gene: 13. CDR3 length: 17 residues. For the CDR3, the DNA is TGTGCCAGCAACCGTCCGGGACTAGCGGGACGAACGGGGGAGCTGTTTTTT. Translation: CASNRPGLAGRTGELFF.

The gene calls are TRBV7-9 and TRBJ1-1; unclear D gene. V was cut by 7 bases and J by 1 base, with 7 bases left in between. CDR1 SEHNR and CDR2 FQNEAQ come from the germline V gene (reference sequence). This CDR3 has 12 residues. The chain's CDR3 is CASISANTEAFF. In nucleotides, the CDR3 is TGTGCCAGCATATCGGCGAACACTGAAGCTTTCTTT. Full variable domain (remainder filled in from reference TRBV7-9 and TRBJ1-1): DTGVSQNPRHKITKRGQNVTFRCDPISEHNRLYWYRQTLGQGPEFLTYFQNEAQLEKSRLLSDRFSAERPKGSFSTLEIQRTEQGDSAMYLCASISANTEAFFGQGTRLTVV.

This clonotype was seen ten or more times. This rearrangement joins TRBV2 to TRBJ1-4; D uncertain. Germline V CDR1 and CDR2: SNHLY, FYNNEI. With 6 bases removed from V and 3 bases from J, the gap between germline ends came to 14 bases. This CDR3 region has 15 residues. CDR3 residues: CASRLWEGANEKLFF. CDR3 in DNA: TGTGCCAGCAGACTATGGGAAGGAGCTAATGAAAAACTGTTTTTT.

As to this clonotype: The junction departs from the called germline gene at one end, perhaps through a read error. This chain joins TRBV5-6 and TRBJ1-1; D is undetermined. CDR3 size: 16 residues. Per the germline V gene, CDR1 is SGHDT and CDR2 is YYEEEE. The CDR3 sequence is CASSLAVSLMNTGAFF. The DNA of the CDR3 is TGTGCCAGCAGCTTGGCGGTGTCACTCATGAACACTGGAGCTTTCTTT.

There are many counts of this clonotype. The chain joins TRBV7-8 to TRBJ2-1; 9 bases are shared with TRBD1. V shed 2 bases and J 5 bases; nucleotides not matched to a gene: 4. Germline values: CDR1 SGHVS, CDR2 FQNEAQ. The CDR3 sequence is 15 residues long. In DNA form, the CDR3 reads TGTGCCAGCAGCTTATCTCGGGACAGGGACAATGAGCAGTTCTTC. Its translation: CASSLSRDRDNEQFF.

This clonotype was seen repeatedly, ten times or more. CDR3 sequence (DNA): TGCAGTGCTCCCTCGGCTAGCGGGGCTCAAGAGACCCAGTACTTC. Translation gives CSAPSASGAQETQYF. The chain combines TRBV20-1 with TRBJ2-5; TRBD2 agrees at 9 bases. Germline CDR1 and CDR2: DFQATT and SNEGSKA (reference sequence). With 5 bases clipped from V and 2 bases from J, the junction kept 9 bases outside the gene matches. The CDR3 length is 15 residues.

This clonotype came up many times. The rearrangement uses TRBV10-1 and TRBJ1-1; no definite D call. The germline V and J ends were trimmed by 0 bases and 1 base, with 9 bases remaining between them. The CDR3 is made up of 15 amino acids. Germline CDR1 reads WNHNN; CDR2 reads SYGVQD (reference sequence). CDR3 DNA sequence: TGCGCCAGCAGTGAGTCATTGGCGGCGAACACTGAAGCTTTCTTT. Protein product: CASSESLAANTEAFF.

The chain couples TRBV19 to TRBJ1-5; D gene unclear. Trimming took off 8 bases at V and 0 bases at J, with 14 bases between the two ends. In germline, CDR1 is LNHDA, CDR2 SQIVND (reference sequence). This CDR3 is 15 amino acids long. The CDR3: CASSRGRNSNQPQHF. The CDR3 nucleotides read TGTGCCAGTTCCCGGGGAAGAAATAGCAATCAGCCCCAGCATTTT.

V is TRBV12-3 or TRBV12-4 and J is TRBJ2-1; 11 bases are a match to TRBD2. The CDR3 runs 12 residues. J was trimmed by 12 bases and V by 8 bases; bases with no gene match: 6. CDR3 in amino acids: CASGLAGGSQFF. Written as DNA, the CDR3 is TGTGCCAGCGGACTAGCGGGCGGATCGCAGTTCTTC.

Notes on this clonotype: A much larger clone lies a single base off, so this may be a read error. The rearrangement uses TRBV7-9 and TRBJ2-5; TRBD2 agrees at 9 bases. In germline, CDR1 is SEHNR, CDR2 FQNEAQ (reference sequence). The CDR3 runs to 16 residues. The CDR3 loop is CASSLVPLAGIEIQYF. CDR3 nucleotide sequence: TGTGCCAGCAGCTTAGTTCCCCTAGCGGGAATAGAGATCCAGTACTTC.

This clonotype was seen a few times. The V call is TRBV18, the J call TRBJ1-6, with TRBD1 as a possible D gene (6 bases). Germline assignment: CDR1 KGHSH and CDR2 LQKENI. Trimming removed 5 bases from V and 7 bases from J, with 15 bases in between. The CDR3 has 15 residues. The CDR3 region has the DNA TGTGCCAGCTCAACCAGAGGACAGTACAATTCACCCCTCCACTTT. Residues: CASSTRGQYNSPLHF.

This clonotype was picked up many times. V and J are TRBV5-1 and TRBJ2-1; 10 bases are a match to TRBD2. The ends lost 4 bases at V and 5 bases at J; junction bases unmatched: 6. CDR3 length: 15 residues. Germline loops: CDR1 SGHRS, CDR2 YFSETQ. CDR3 nucleotide sequence: TGCGCCAGCAGCAACAAGCGGGAGGGGAACAATGAGCAGTTCTTC. Amino acids: CASSNKREGNNEQFF. Full variable domain (missing parts from reference TRBV5-1 and TRBJ2-1): KAGVTQTPRYLIKTRGQQVTLSCSPISGHRSVSWYQQTPGQGLQFLFEYFSETQRNKGNFPGRFSGRQFSNSRSEMNVSTLELGDSALYLCASSNKREGNNEQFFGPGTRLTVL.

This clonotype was counted at least ten times. The V and J genes are TRBV5-1 and TRBJ2-7; TRBD2 agrees at 13 bases. Germline loops: CDR1 SGHRS, CDR2 YFSETQ. The V segment lost 0 bases and the J segment 1 base; nucleotides outside the gene matches: 7. This CDR3 is 18 amino acids long. CDR3 bases: TGCGCCAGCAGCTTGGGTTCGGGACTAGCGGGACTTTCCTACGAGCAGTACTTC. It yields the protein CASSLGSGLAGLSYEQYF.

In its sample, this clonotype was seen many times. The V gene is TRBV2, the J gene TRBJ2-5; D is possibly TRBD2 (6 bases). With 5 bases removed from V and 2 bases from J, the gap between germline ends came to 12 bases. Per germline, CDR1 SNHLY and CDR2 FYNNEI. The CDR3 has 14 residues. CDR3 in amino acids: CASSLEGTQETQYF. The CDR3 coding sequence is TGTGCCAGCAGTTTGGAAGGGACTCAAGAGACCCAGTACTTC. Using reference TRBV2 and TRBJ2-5 for the parts outside the CDR3, the full variable domain is EPEVTQTPSHQVTQMGQEVILRCVPISNHLYFYWYRQILGQKVEFLVSFYNNEISEKSEIFDDQFSVERPDGSNFTLKIRSTKLEDSAMYFCASSLEGTQETQYFGPGTRLLVL.

Many counts were recorded for this clonotype. The chain has TRBV11-2 and TRBJ2-7; perhaps D is TRBD1 or TRBD2 (5 bases each). V was shortened by 2 bases and J by 6 bases, with 14 bases between the two germline ends. The CDR3 covers 14 residues. CDR1 is SGHAT, CDR2 FQNNGV, per germline. CDR3 region: CASSLRGDFPEQYF. Here the CDR3 DNA reads TGTGCCAGCAGCTTAAGAGGGGATTTCCCCGAGCAGTACTTC.